The T cell receptor (beta chain) described here comes from a study of human T cells and chemical hapten exposure (dated by TCRdb to about 2021). About the investigation overall: For sensitization, 2% DPC in acetone was applied to an approximately 2 cm by approximately 2 cm area of upper inner arm skin. Weekly therapeutic DPC doses were additionally applied to the scalp of patients throughout the approximately 24-week study period. Patch tests used Finn chambers with 0.01% DPC on the upper back, scored after 6 days by International Contact Dermatitis Research Group standards. Most of the patients in the cohort were female, and the cohort covered alopecia areata with under or over 50% scalp involvement, alopecia totalis and alopecia universalis. Libraries were pooled for sequencing, and per-sample TCR yields varied mainly because of small differences in library volumes within the pool. The study tracked peripheral blood TCR repertoire changes in vivo during primary and secondary sensitization to the hapten diphenylcyclopropenone (DPC) in alopecia patients. Blood samples were taken from patients before sensitization (week 0) and at 2, 6 and about 24 weeks after DPC sensitization. Blood for TCR sequencing was provided by twenty-nine alopecia patients at one to four time points (pre-sensitization, 2, 6 and 24 weeks).

A distance of 11 bases separates the germline ends of V and J, which lose 0 bases and 7 bases respectively. The cysteine opens and the phenylalanine closes a CDR3 of 13 amino acids. The entry retains the CDR3 DNA only, 39 bases that are in frame from base 1. Via the germline V gene, CDR1 is SGHRS and CDR2 YFSETQ. This clonotype was seen repeatedly, ten times or more. No cognate antigen has been identified for it. Qualities for individual bases were not recorded, and no much larger clone is one base off. Preparation of the library involved RACE. The sequencing machine was a NextSeq 500. Library preparation attached unique molecular identifiers to individual cDNA molecules for quantitative, reproducible TCR counting. From each blood RNA sample, both TCR alpha and TCR beta chains were sequenced. Concerning the study's data processing: A median of about 100,000 TCRs per sample was observed, with a range of roughly 23,224 to 750,000. V, J and CDR3 annotation of the TCR reads was performed with the Decombinator software suite. To make PS versus PT1 abundance plots, every sample was subsampled to the same number of TCRs (28,000). Expanded TCRs were defined as absent before sensitization and observed at least eight times at the 2-week time point. Using fastp at Q25 and MiXCR, TCRdb reprocessed the public reads and kept productive beta chains. CDR3 protein sequences are deduplicated, and each keeps its most common genes and DNA. These V and J calls rely on TCRdb rather than the paper's analysis. The sample table records 70,000 to 100,000 distinct CDR3 sequences; roughly 7.1% of these occur just once. Jointly, the top ten make up under 2% of the sample.

The sample's time point, from its label and the paper: patch test 1, 2 weeks after DPC sensitization. According to the study, the label for this sample's treatment or condition signals: therapeutic diphenylcyclopropenone sensitization with weekly scalp DPC. At each patch-test visit, blood was drawn before the patch test was applied. Patients were eligible if aged 18 to 70, diagnosed with alopecia and judged suitable for DPC therapy, and pregnant patients were excluded. Total RNA was isolated from unfractionated whole blood collected in Tempus Blood RNA tubes. The research as a whole found: All patients had alopecia, a presumed autoimmune disease, so their immune response might differ from that of healthy individuals. Expanded TCRs formed significantly more large CDR3 similarity clusters than pre-sensitization or healthy control sets, consistent with antigen-driven responses. The number of PT1 expanded TCRs positively correlated with patch test score, significant at thresholds 8, 16 and 32 but not 4. DPC sensitization did not change the number of TCRs with a frequency above 1 in 1000, and there was no evidence of changes in global repertoire structure. Repeated subsampling changed both the strength of the expansion versus patch-test correlation and the threshold at which that correlation became significant.

The sequence links TRBV5-1 to TRBJ2-7; the D segment could be TRBD2, given 5 matching bases. The specimen was whole blood, collected in connection with sensitization to the hapten diphenylcyclopropenone (DPC). This receptor was identified in a woman in her thirties with alopecia areata. Some clones in this sample may be carry-over from other donors' samples. In nucleotides, the sequence is TGCGCCAGCAGCTTGGTCCCAGGCGGGGAGCAGTACTTC. Its protein reads: CASSLVPGGEQYF.